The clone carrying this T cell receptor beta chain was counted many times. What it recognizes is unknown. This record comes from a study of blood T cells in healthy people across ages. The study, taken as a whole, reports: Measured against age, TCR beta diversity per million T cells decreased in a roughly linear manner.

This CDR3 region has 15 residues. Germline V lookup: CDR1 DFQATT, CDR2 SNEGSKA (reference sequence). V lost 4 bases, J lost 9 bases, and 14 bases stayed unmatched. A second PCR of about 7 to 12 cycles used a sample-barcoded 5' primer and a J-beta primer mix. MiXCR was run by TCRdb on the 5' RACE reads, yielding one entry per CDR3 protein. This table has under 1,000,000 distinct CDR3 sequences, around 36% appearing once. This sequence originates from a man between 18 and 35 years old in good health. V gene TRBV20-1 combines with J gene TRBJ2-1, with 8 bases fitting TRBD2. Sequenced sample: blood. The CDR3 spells CSAKLPGLEHSEQFF. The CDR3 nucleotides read TGCAGTGCTAAACTTCCGGGACTAGAACACAGTGAGCAGTTCTTC.